Listed below are T cell receptor beta chains from one sample, sequenced in a study of shared clonotypes between healthy human individuals. Assay: immunoSEQ multiplex PCR; the TCRdb copy retains only in-frame clones and omits some. The table shows about 2.1 million clones, with around 95% occurring only once. Specimen: naive CD8+ T cells from PBMCs. All receptors come from a man aged 18 to 29 in good health. Some clones in this sample may be carry-over from other donors' samples. Each CDR3 is given with its conserved first and last residue. Fields, in order: V gene, D gene, J gene, clone size, CDR3 protein, CDR3 DNA. The D gene is left open where the match is weak. Some rows have no size entry. The others give once, few or many, or a class for an expanded clone.

V: TRBV9
D: -
J: TRBJ2-7
size: -
CDR3: CASSVGTTSSYEQYF
DNA: TGTGCCAGCAGCGTAGGGACAACGAGCTCCTACGAGCAGTACTTC

V: TRBV15
D: TRBD2
J: TRBJ2-3
size: -
CDR3: CATSPLPASGDTDTQYF
DNA: TGTGCCACCAGCCCCCTGCCGGCTAGCGGGGACACAGATACGCAGTATTTT

V: TRBV4-3
D: -
J: TRBJ2-1
size: -
CDR3: CASSQVYRTASYNEQFF
DNA: TGCGCCAGCAGCCAAGTTTACAGGACAGCCTCCTACAATGAGCAGTTCTTC

V: TRBV27
D: -
J: TRBJ2-7
size: few
CDR3: CASAGTYEQYF
DNA: TGTGCCAGCGCAGGGACCTACGAGCAGTACTTC

V: TRBV19
D: -
J: TRBJ1-1
size: -
CDR3: CASSIVIGGPHTEAFF
DNA: TGTGCCAGTAGTATTGTGATTGGGGGGCCACACACTGAAGCTTTCTTT

V: TRBV9
D: -
J: TRBJ1-1
size: few
CDR3: CASSGRFGQNTEAFF
DNA: TGTGCCAGCAGCGGACGTTTTGGACAGAACACTGAAGCTTTCTTT

V: TRBV7-2
D: TRBD2
J: TRBJ2-7
size: -
CDR3: CASSTSGRNPYEQYF
DNA: TGTGCCAGCAGCACCAGCGGGAGGAACCCCTACGAGCAGTACTTC

V: TRBV27
D: -
J: TRBJ2-3
size: -
CDR3: CASSFTARGPVTDTQYF
DNA: TGTGCCAGCAGTTTTACTGCGCGGGGGCCAGTCACAGATACGCAGTATTTT

V: TRBV4-1
D: -
J: TRBJ1-3
size: -
CDR3: CASSPKYGSPGNTIYF
DNA: TGCGCCAGCAGCCCGAAATACGGGAGTCCGGGAAACACCATATATTTT

V: TRBV10-3
D: TRBD1
J: TRBJ1-3
size: -
CDR3: CAIKNRTGKAPGNTIYF
DNA: TGTGCCATTAAAAACCGGACAGGGAAGGCACCGGGAAACACCATATATTTT

V: TRBV2
D: -
J: TRBJ2-7
size: -
CDR3: CASSDPADPGSYEQYF
DNA: TGTGCCAGCAGTGACCCCGCCGACCCGGGGTCCTACGAGCAGTACTTC

V: TRBV6-5
D: -
J: TRBJ2-1
size: -
CDR3: CASSYDGGAGFNEQFF
DNA: TGTGCCAGCAGTTACGATGGGGGGGCGGGATTTAATGAGCAGTTCTTC

V: TRBV12-2
D: -
J: TRBJ2-7
size: -
CDR3: CASRLDCKREFTYEQYF
DNA: TGTGCAAGTCGCTTAGACTGTAAGCGGGAGTTCACCTACGAGCAGTACTTC

V: TRBV19
D: -
J: TRBJ2-2
size: -
CDR3: CASSIPGVAGELFF
DNA: TGTGCCAGTAGTATCCCAGGGGTCGCCGGGGAGCTGTTTTTT

V: TRBV27
D: -
J: TRBJ1-3
size: -
CDR3: CASSSRAGNTIYF
DNA: TGTGCCAGCAGCTCTAGAGCGGGAAACACCATATATTTT

V: TRBV9
D: -
J: TRBJ1-1
size: -
CDR3: CASSVVSRLINTEAFF
DNA: TGTGCCAGCAGCGTAGTAAGTAGGCTGATCAACACTGAAGCTTTCTTT

V: TRBV30
D: -
J: TRBJ1-2
size: -
CDR3: CAWSVGGGDGYTF
DNA: TGTGCCTGGAGTGTGGGCGGAGGCGATGGCTACACCTTC

V: TRBV29-1
D: -
J: TRBJ1-3
size: -
CDR3: CSVNIRNTIYF
DNA: TGCAGCGTTAACATCCGAAACACCATATATTTT

V: TRBV6-4
D: -
J: TRBJ2-1
size: -
CDR3: CASSDSRGSEQFF
DNA: TGTGCCAGCAGTGACTCAAGGGGCAGCGAGCAGTTCTTC

V: TRBV10-2
D: -
J: TRBJ2-7
size: once
CDR3: CASSDSSYEQYF
DNA: TGCGCCAGCAGTGACAGCTCCTACGAGCAGTACTTC

V: TRBV6-1
D: TRBD1
J: TRBJ2-7
size: -
CDR3: CASSEVGDRGDEQYF
DNA: TGTGCCAGCAGTGAAGTTGGGGACAGGGGGGACGAGCAGTACTTC

V: TRBV30
D: -
J: TRBJ2-7
size: -
CDR3: CAWSVGALYEQYF
DNA: TGTGCCTGGAGTGTAGGTGCTCTCTACGAGCAGTACTTC

V: TRBV4-3
D: TRBD1
J: TRBJ1-2
size: -
CDR3: CASRRAAGQDYSANYGYTF
DNA: TGCGCCAGCAGGCGGGCTGCGGGACAGGACTATTCAGCTAACTATGGCTACACCTTC

V: TRBV27
D: -
J: TRBJ1-6
size: -
CDR3: CASSLVRQLNSPLHF
DNA: TGTGCCAGCAGTTTGGTTCGTCAGCTTAATTCACCCCTCCACTTT

V: TRBV28
D: TRBD2
J: TRBJ2-2
size: -
CDR3: CASSSRLAKFSGELFF
DNA: TGTGCCAGCAGTTCGAGACTAGCGAAGTTTTCCGGGGAGCTGTTTTTT

V: TRBV11-2
D: -
J: TRBJ2-7
size: -
CDR3: CASRHRDFAYEQYF
DNA: TGTGCCAGCAGGCACCGGGACTTTGCCTACGAGCAGTACTTC

V: TRBV6-5
D: -
J: TRBJ2-2
size: once
CDR3: CASTETGTNTGELFF
DNA: TGTGCCAGCACCGAGACAGGCACGAACACCGGGGAGCTGTTTTTT

V: TRBV6-1
D: -
J: TRBJ2-3
size: -
CDR3: CASTRLRSSTDTQYF
DNA: TGTGCCAGCACGAGATTACGGTCTAGCACAGATACGCAGTATTTT

V: TRBV14
D: -
J: TRBJ1-2
size: -
CDR3: CASSQVRVFGYTF
DNA: TGTGCCAGCAGCCAAGTTCGGGTCTTCGGCTACACCTTC

V: TRBV4-3
D: TRBD1
J: TRBJ1-1
size: -
CDR3: CASSQDPVTGESTEAFF
DNA: TGCGCCAGCAGCCAAGATCCCGTGACAGGGGAGTCCACTGAAGCTTTCTTT

V: TRBV5-6
D: -
J: TRBJ2-2
size: -
CDR3: CASSLGVGGELFF
DNA: TGTGCCAGCAGCCTGGGGGTTGGCGGGGAGCTGTTTTTT

V: TRBV7-9
D: TRBD1
J: TRBJ2-7
size: -
CDR3: CASSLRGQLTTPPYEQYF
DNA: TGTGCCAGCAGCTTAAGGGGACAGCTCACAACACCTCCCTACGAGCAGTACTTC

V: TRBV11-2
D: TRBD1
J: TRBJ2-7
size: once
CDR3: CASSFRQGFSYEQYF
DNA: TGTGCCAGCAGCTTCCGACAGGGTTTCTCCTACGAGCAGTACTTC

V: TRBV5-1
D: -
J: TRBJ2-1
size: -
CDR3: CASSFRQGRDNEQFF
DNA: TGCGCCAGCAGCTTTAGACAGGGGAGGGACAATGAGCAGTTCTTC

V: TRBV4-2
D: -
J: TRBJ2-7
size: -
CDR3: CASSQFRGYEQYF
DNA: TGTGCCAGCAGCCAATTCCGCGGTTACGAGCAGTACTTC

V: TRBV7-3
D: TRBD1
J: TRBJ2-2
size: -
CDR3: CASSLTGTGAHQNTGELFF
DNA: TGTGCCAGCAGCTTAACTGGGACAGGGGCCCATCAAAACACCGGGGAGCTGTTTTTT

V: TRBV6-1
D: TRBD2
J: TRBJ2-7
size: -
CDR3: CASSEVHGGPGGYEQYF
DNA: TGTGCCAGCAGTGAAGTCCACGGAGGGCCGGGGGGCTACGAGCAGTACTTC

V: TRBV7-9
D: TRBD1
J: TRBJ1-2
size: once
CDR3: CASSLDRGIDYGYTF
DNA: TGTGCCAGCAGCTTAGACAGGGGGATTGACTATGGCTACACCTTC

V: TRBV7-9
D: -
J: TRBJ2-5
size: -
CDR3: CASSLMREETQYF
DNA: TGTGCCAGCAGCTTAATGAGGGAAGAGACCCAGTACTTC

V: TRBV7-9
D: TRBD1
J: TRBJ2-2
size: -
CDR3: CASSHTGGRRTGELFF
DNA: TGTGCCAGCAGCCATACAGGGGGCAGGAGGACCGGGGAGCTGTTTTTT

V: TRBV9
D: TRBD2
J: TRBJ2-1
size: -
CDR3: CASSLAGVIYNEQFF
DNA: TGTGCCAGCTCTTTAGCGGGAGTGATCTACAATGAGCAGTTCTTC

V: TRBV4-3
D: TRBD1
J: TRBJ2-7
size: -
CDR3: CASSQERDSSYEQYF
DNA: TGCGCCAGCAGCCAAGAACGGGACAGTTCCTACGAGCAGTACTTC

V: TRBV9
D: -
J: TRBJ1-1
size: -
CDR3: CASSPPRPNTEAFF
DNA: TGTGCCAGCAGCCCCCCGCGGCCGAACACTGAAGCTTTCTTT

V: TRBV7-9
D: -
J: TRBJ1-1
size: -
CDR3: CASSFGEAEAFF
DNA: TGTGCCAGCAGCTTCGGTGAGGCTGAAGCTTTCTTT

V: TRBV5-1
D: TRBD2
J: TRBJ2-7
size: -
CDR3: CASSSPMGLADGYEQYF
DNA: TGCGCCAGCAGCTCCCCAATGGGACTAGCCGATGGCTACGAGCAGTACTTC

V: TRBV15
D: TRBD1
J: TRBJ2-7
size: -
CDR3: CATSRRTGGYEQYF
DNA: TGTGCCACCAGCAGAAGGACAGGAGGATACGAGCAGTACTTC

V: TRBV19
D: -
J: TRBJ2-2
size: few
CDR3: CASSVGGPPGELFF
DNA: TGTGCCAGTAGTGTAGGAGGGCCTCCCGGGGAGCTGTTTTTT

V: TRBV6-6
D: -
J: TRBJ1-5
size: -
CDR3: CASGALNQPQHF
DNA: TGTGCCAGCGGGGCCCTCAATCAGCCCCAGCATTTT

V: TRBV5-1
D: TRBD2
J: TRBJ2-1
size: -
CDR3: CASSSRGGYNEQFF
DNA: TGCGCCAGCAGCTCCCGCGGGGGTTACAATGAGCAGTTCTTC

V: TRBV6-1
D: -
J: TRBJ2-2
size: -
CDR3: CASSEVVGAGGELFF
DNA: TGTGCCAGCAGTGAAGTCGTGGGGGCCGGAGGGGAGCTGTTTTTT

V: TRBV7-9
D: -
J: TRBJ2-2
size: -
CDR3: CASSLAPTGGELFF
DNA: TGTGCCAGCAGCTTAGCTCCCACCGGCGGGGAGCTGTTTTTT

V: TRBV7-8
D: TRBD2
J: TRBJ2-3
size: -
CDR3: CASSLVLAGDSDTQYF
DNA: TGTGCCAGCAGCTTAGTTCTAGCGGGAGACTCAGATACGCAGTATTTT

V: TRBV7-3
D: TRBD1
J: TRBJ1-5
size: -
CDR3: CASSCLAPRQGCYSNQPQHF
DNA: TGTGCCAGCAGCTGCCTGGCCCCGAGACAGGGGTGTTATAGCAATCAGCCCCAGCATTTT

V: TRBV6-5
D: -
J: TRBJ2-1
size: -
CDR3: CASSYSIGESYNEQFF
DNA: TGTGCCAGCAGTTACTCGATCGGGGAATCCTACAATGAGCAGTTCTTC

V: TRBV6-5
D: -
J: TRBJ2-1
size: -
CDR3: CASSSPRGQWATGQFF
DNA: TGTGCCAGCAGTTCACCCAGGGGTCAGTGGGCTACAGGGCAGTTCTTC

V: TRBV30
D: -
J: TRBJ2-3
size: -
CDR3: CASNPRASADTQYF
DNA: TGTGCCTCCAATCCCAGGGCTTCCGCAGATACGCAGTATTTT

V: TRBV7-9
D: -
J: TRBJ2-2
size: -
CDR3: CASRVGTGELFF
DNA: TGTGCCAGCAGGGTGGGAACCGGGGAGCTGTTTTTT

V: TRBV6-6
D: TRBD1
J: TRBJ1-1
size: -
CDR3: CASRRDRERMNTEAFF
DNA: TGTGCCAGCAGGCGAGACAGGGAACGAATGAACACTGAAGCTTTCTTT